The 10 T cell receptor beta chains below come from one sample, sequenced in a study of patients and donors after allogeneic stem cell transplantation. From the RT-PCR reads, TCRdb called clonotypes with MiXCR, one entry per CDR3 protein. In the table there are more than 850,000 distinct CDR3 sequences, 15% to 20% of which are singletons. Sample: blood, either unsorted or a sorted T cell fraction (not recorded which). The receptors stem from a human donor who was either an allogeneic HSCT recipient or a stem cell or donor lymphocyte infusion donor (not recorded which). It is not recorded whose cells these are; they may come from a transplant donor.

This clonotype was observed a handful of times. The rearrangement links TRBV5-1 to TRBJ2-5; the D is unclear. CDR1 and CDR2 (germline): SGHRS, YFSETQ. Between the trimmed V and J ends, which lost 3 bases and 2 bases, there was a span of 11 bases. The CDR3 covers 14 residues. The CDR3 here is CASSYGRPQETQYF. CDR3 DNA sequence: TGCGCCAGCAGCTATGGACGGCCTCAAGAGACCCAGTACTTC.

This chain links TRBV10-3 with TRBJ1-2; D possibly corresponds to TRBD1 (5 bases). Germline lookup yields CDR1 ENHRY and CDR2 SYGVKD. The V end lost 3 bases, the J end lost 8 bases, and 19 bases lay between the germline ends. The CDR3 consists of 15 residues. CDR3 sequence reads: CAISDVRDPLDGYTF. DNA for the CDR3: TGTGCCATCAGTGACGTCCGGGACCCTTTGGACGGCTACACCTTC.

This clonotype has a count of ten or more. This rearrangement joins TRBV5-1 to TRBJ2-7; 11 nucleotides align to TRBD1. The CDR3 has 15 amino acids. Per germline, CDR1 SGHRS and CDR2 YFSETQ. Trimming at V came to 0 bases and at J to 6 bases, leaving 5 bases not matched to a gene. The CDR3 spells CASSLDPGTGGEQYF. The CDR3 DNA is TGCGCCAGCAGCTTGGATCCCGGGACAGGGGGCGAGCAGTACTTC.

The V gene is TRBV12-3 or TRBV12-4, the J gene TRBJ2-7; D is tentatively TRBD1 or TRBD2 (5 bases each). V lost 3 bases and J lost 2, with 17 bases in between. The CDR3 covers 16 residues. CDR3 in DNA: TGTGCCAGCAGTTTCAGTTCAGCAGGGACCCCCTACGAGCAGTACTTC. It codes for CASSFSSAGTPYEQYF.

This clonotype has ten or more counts. V gene TRBV12-3 or TRBV12-4 combines with J gene TRBJ2-2, with D unclear. The V end lost 6 bases, the J end lost 1 base, and 9 bases lay between the germline ends. The CDR3 runs to 14 residues. The CDR3 is CASSHTLNTGELFF. CDR3 DNA sequence: TGTGCCAGCAGCCACACATTGAACACCGGGGAGCTGTTTTTT.

This clonotype was recorded a few times. The chain has TRBV7-9 and TRBJ1-2, with a tentative D call TRBD1 (5 bases). Germline CDR1 and CDR2: SEHNR and FQNEAQ (reference sequence). V gave up 5 bases and J gave up 2 bases, with 18 bases separating them. This CDR3 is 16 amino acids long. The CDR3 sequence is CASSPRRGRLNYGYTF. The DNA for the CDR3 is TGTGCCAGCAGCCCGAGGCGGGGACGGTTAAACTATGGCTACACCTTC. Full variable domain (outside the CDR3, taken from reference TRBV7-9 and TRBJ1-2): DTGVSQNPRHKITKRGQNVTFRCDPISEHNRLYWYRQTLGQGPEFLTYFQNEAQLEKSRLLSDRFSAERPKGSFSTLEIQRTEQGDSAMYLCASSPRRGRLNYGYTFGSGTRLTVV.

The chain employs TRBV11-1 and TRBJ1-1, with 9 nucleotides matching TRBD1. CDR1 and CDR2 from the germline V gene are SGHAT and FQDESV (reference sequence). CDR3 length: 18 residues. V was clipped by 5 bases and J by 4 bases; unmatched bases: 17. The CDR3 region is CASSRRGPQQGAGTEAFF. CDR3 nucleotides: TGTGCCAGCAGCCGCAGGGGACCCCAACAGGGGGCCGGCACTGAAGCTTTCTTT. Filled out from reference TRBV11-1 and TRBJ1-1, the complete variable domain reads EAEVAQSPRYKITEKSQAVAFWCDPISGHATLYWYRQILGQGPELLVQFQDESVVDDSQLPKDRFSAERLKGVDSTLKIQPAELGDSAMYLCASSRRGPQQGAGTEAFFGQGTRLTVV.

The gene calls are TRBV18 and TRBJ2-1; D remains ambiguous. The CDR3 spans 15 residues. CDR1 and CDR2 from the germline V gene are KGHSH and LQKENI. Trimming pared 1 base from V and 7 bases from J, leaving 14 bases between. CDR3 sequence reads: CASSPLQSDLNEQFF. In DNA, the CDR3 is TGTGCCAGCTCACCACTACAGTCTGATTTGAATGAGCAGTTCTTC.

The sample holds many counts of this clonotype. The chain couples TRBV21-1 to TRBJ1-1. TRBV21-1 is a pseudogene. The CDR3 loop spans 16 amino acids. The CDR3 nucleotides are TGTGCCAGCAGCAAACGCGGGGTGGGTAAGAACACTGAAGCTTTCTTT. It yields the protein CASSKRGVGKNTEAFF.

Comments on this clonotype: Germline and junction disagree at one end, which may indicate a read error. The chain uses TRBV3-1 and TRBJ2-1; 8 bases map to TRBD2. This CDR3 region has 16 residues. Per germline, CDR1 LGHDT and CDR2 YNNKEL (reference sequence). The CDR3 sequence: CASSQAFWRGTSEQFF. In nucleotides, the CDR3 is TGTGCCAGCAGTCAAGCGTTCTGGCGGGGGACTAGTGAGCAGTTCTTC.